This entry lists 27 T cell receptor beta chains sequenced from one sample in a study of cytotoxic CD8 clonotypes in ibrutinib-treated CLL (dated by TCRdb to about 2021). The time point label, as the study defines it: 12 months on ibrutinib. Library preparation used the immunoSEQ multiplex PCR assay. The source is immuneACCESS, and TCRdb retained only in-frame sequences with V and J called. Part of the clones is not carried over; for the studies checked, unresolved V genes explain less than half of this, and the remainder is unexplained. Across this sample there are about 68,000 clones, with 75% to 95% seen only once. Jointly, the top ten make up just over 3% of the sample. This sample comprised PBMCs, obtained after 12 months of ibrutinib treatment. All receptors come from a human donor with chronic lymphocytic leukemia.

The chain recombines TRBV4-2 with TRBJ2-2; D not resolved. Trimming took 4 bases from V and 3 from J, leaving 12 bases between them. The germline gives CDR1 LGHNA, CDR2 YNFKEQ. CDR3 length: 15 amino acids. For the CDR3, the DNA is TGTGCCAGCAGCCCCAAAAATCGGGACACCGGGGAGCTGTTTTTT. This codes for CASSPKNRDTGELFF.

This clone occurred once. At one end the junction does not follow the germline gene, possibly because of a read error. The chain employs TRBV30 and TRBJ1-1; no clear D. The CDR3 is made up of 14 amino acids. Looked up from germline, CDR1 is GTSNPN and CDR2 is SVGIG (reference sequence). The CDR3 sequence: CAWRILRANPEAFF. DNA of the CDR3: TGTGCCTGGAGAATTTTACGGGCGAACCCTGAAGCTTTCTTT.

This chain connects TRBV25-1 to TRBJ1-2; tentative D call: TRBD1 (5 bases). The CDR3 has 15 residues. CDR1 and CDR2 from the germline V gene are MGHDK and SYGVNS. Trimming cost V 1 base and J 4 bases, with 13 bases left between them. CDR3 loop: CASSEFFEQGYGYTF. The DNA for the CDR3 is TGTGCCAGCAGTGAATTTTTTGAGCAGGGCTATGGCTACACCTTC.

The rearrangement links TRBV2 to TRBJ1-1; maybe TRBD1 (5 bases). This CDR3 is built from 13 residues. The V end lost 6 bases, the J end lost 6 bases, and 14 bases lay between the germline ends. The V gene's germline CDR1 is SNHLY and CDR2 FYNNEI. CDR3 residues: CASRTTVVAEAFF. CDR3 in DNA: TGTGCCAGCAGGACGACAGTTGTGGCTGAAGCTTTCTTT.

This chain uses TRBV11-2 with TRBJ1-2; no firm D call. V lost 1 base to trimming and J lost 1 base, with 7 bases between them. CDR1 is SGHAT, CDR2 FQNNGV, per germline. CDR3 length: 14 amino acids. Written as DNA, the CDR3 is TGTGCCAGCAGCTTAGCCGGGGTTAACTATGGCTACACCTTC. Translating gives CASSLAGVNYGYTF. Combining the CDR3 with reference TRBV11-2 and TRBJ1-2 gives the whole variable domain EAGVAQSPRYKIIEKRQSVAFWCNPISGHATLYWYQQILGQGPKLLIQFQNNGVVDDSQLPKDRFSAERLKGVDSTLKIQPAKLEDSAVYLCASSLAGVNYGYTFGSGTRLTVV.

Here the CDR3 DNA reads TGCGCCAGCAGCTTAGAGACAGGGTTCGACGAGCAGTACTTC. Its translation is CASSLETGFDEQYF. This chain joins TRBV5-1 and TRBJ2-7; 7 bases fit TRBD1. Per germline, CDR1 SGHRS and CDR2 YFSETQ. This CDR3 region has 14 residues. With 2 bases clipped from V and 5 bases from J, the junction kept 7 bases outside the gene matches.

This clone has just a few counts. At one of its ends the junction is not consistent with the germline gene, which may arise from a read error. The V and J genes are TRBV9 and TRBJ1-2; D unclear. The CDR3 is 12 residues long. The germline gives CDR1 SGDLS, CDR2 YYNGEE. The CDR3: CASSVGSGPRDF. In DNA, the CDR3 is TGTGCCAGCAGCGTAGGATCCGGGCCCAGAGATTTC.

The CDR3 spells CASSQLQGSEAFF. CDR3 nucleotide sequence: TGCGCCAGCAGCCAATTACAGGGCAGCGAAGCTTTCTTT. V is TRBV4-1 and J is TRBJ1-1, with D possibly matching TRBD1 (6 bases). Deletions cut 2 bases from V and 8 bases from J, with 12 bases between. Germline CDR1 reads MGHRA; CDR2 reads YSYEKL. CDR3 length equals 13 residues.

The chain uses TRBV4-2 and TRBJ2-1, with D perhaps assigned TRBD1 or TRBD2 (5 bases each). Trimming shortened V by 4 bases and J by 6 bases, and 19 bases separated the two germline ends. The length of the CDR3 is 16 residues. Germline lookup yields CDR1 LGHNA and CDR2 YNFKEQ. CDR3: CASSLQTGTGANEQFF. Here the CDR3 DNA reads TGTGCCAGCAGCCTACAAACAGGAACCGGGGCCAATGAGCAGTTCTTC.

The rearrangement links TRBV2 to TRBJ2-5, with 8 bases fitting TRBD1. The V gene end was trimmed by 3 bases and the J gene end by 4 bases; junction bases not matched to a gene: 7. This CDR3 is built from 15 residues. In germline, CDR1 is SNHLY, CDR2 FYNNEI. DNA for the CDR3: TGTGCCAGCAGTGATGGGAACAGGGGGTTAGAGACCCAGTACTTC. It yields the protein CASSDGNRGLETQYF.

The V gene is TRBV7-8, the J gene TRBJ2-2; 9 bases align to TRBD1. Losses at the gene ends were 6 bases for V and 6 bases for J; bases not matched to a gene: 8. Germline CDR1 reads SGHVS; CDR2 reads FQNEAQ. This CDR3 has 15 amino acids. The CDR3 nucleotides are TGTGCCAGCAGGTGGACTACAGGGGGCTCCGGGGAGCTGTTTTTT. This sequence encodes CASRWTTGGSGELFF. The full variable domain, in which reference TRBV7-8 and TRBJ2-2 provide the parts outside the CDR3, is GAGVSQSPRYKVAKRGQDVALRCDPISGHVSLFWYQQALGQGPEFLTYFQNEAQLDKSGLPSDRFFAERPEGSVSTLKIQRTQQEDSAVYLCASRWTTGGSGELFFGEGSRLTVL.

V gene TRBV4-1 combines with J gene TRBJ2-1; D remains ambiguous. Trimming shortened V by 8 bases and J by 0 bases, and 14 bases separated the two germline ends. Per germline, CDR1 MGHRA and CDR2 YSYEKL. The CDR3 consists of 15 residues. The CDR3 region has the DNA TGCGCCAGCTCAATCGAGTTCCGCTCCTACAATGAGCAGTTCTTC. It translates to CASSIEFRSYNEQFF.

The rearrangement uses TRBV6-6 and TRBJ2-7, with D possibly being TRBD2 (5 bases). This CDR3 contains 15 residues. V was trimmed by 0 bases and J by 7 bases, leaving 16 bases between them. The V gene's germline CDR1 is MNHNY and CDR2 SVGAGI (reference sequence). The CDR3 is CASSYSSGVRFEQYF. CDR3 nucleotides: TGTGCCAGCAGTTACTCGAGCGGTGTCCGTTTTGAGCAGTACTTC.

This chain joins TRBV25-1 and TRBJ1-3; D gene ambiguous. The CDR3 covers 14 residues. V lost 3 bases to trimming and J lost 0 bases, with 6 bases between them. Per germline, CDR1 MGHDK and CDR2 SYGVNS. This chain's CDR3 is CASSDPDSGNTIYF. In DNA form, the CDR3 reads TGTGCCAGCAGTGATCCCGACTCTGGAAACACCATATATTTT.

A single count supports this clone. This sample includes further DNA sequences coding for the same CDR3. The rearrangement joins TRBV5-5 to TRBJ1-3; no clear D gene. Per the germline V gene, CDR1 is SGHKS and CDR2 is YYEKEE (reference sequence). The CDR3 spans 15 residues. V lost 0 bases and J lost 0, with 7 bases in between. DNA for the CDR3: TGTGCCAGCAGCTTGGTTTTCGACTCTGGAAACACCATATATTTT. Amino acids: CASSLVFDSGNTIYF.

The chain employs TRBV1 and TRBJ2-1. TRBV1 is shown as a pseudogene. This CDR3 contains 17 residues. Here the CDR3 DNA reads TGCACCAGCAGCCACCCCGGACCCGGTAGCTCCTACAATGAGCAGTTCTTC. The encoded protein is CTSSHPGPGSSYNEQFF.

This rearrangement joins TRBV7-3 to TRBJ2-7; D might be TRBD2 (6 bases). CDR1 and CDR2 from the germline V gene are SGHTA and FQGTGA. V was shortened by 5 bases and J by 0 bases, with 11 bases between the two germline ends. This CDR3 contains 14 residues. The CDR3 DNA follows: TGTGCCAGCAGCCCTTCCGGGAGCTCCTACGAGCAGTACTTC. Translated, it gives CASSPSGSSYEQYF.

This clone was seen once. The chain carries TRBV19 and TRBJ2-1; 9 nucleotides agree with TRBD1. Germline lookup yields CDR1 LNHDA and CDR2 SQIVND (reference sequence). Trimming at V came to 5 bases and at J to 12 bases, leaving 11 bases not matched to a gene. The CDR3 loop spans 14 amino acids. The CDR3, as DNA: TGTGCCAGTAGTCCGGACAGGGGCCTCTATGGGCAGTTCTTC. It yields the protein CASSPDRGLYGQFF.

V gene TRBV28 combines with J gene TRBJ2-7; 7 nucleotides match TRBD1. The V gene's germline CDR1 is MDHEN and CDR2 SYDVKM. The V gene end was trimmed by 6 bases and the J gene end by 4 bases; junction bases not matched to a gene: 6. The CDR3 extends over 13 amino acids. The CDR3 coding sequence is TGTGCCAGCAGCCGGACAGGAGATTACGAGCAGTACTTC. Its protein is CASSRTGDYEQYF. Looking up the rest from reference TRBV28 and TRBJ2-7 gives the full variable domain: DVKVTQSSRYLVKRTGEKVFLECVQDMDHENMFWYRQDPGLGLRLIYFSYDVKMKEKGDIPEGYSVSREKKERFSLILESASTNQTSMYLCASSRTGDYEQYFGPGTRLTVT.

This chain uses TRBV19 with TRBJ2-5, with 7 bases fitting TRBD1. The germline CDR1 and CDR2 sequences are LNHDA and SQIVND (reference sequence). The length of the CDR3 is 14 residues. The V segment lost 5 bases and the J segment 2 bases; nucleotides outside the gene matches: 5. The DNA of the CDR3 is TGTGCCAGTAGTGGGACAGCGATACAAGAGACCCAGTACTTC. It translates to CASSGTAIQETQYF.

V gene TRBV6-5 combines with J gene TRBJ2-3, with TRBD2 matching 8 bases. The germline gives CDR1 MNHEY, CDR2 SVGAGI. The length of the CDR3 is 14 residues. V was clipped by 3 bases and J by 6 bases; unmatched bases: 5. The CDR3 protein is CASSYQLAVDTQYF. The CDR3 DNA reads TGTGCCAGCAGTTATCAACTAGCGGTTGATACGCAGTATTTT.

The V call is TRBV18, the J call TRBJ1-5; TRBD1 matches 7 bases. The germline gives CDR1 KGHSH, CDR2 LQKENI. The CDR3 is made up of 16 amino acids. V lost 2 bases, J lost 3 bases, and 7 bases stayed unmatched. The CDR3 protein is CASSPETGLVNQPQHF. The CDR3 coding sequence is TGTGCCAGCTCACCAGAGACAGGGCTCGTCAATCAGCCCCAGCATTTT.

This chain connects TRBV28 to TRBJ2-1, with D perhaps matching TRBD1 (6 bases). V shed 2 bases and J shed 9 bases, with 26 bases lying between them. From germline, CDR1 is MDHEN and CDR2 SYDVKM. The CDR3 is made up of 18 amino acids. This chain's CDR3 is CASSLHQRLAGVAGEQFF. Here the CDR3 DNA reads TGTGCCAGCAGTTTACACCAGCGTCTGGCAGGGGTTGCTGGTGAGCAGTTCTTC.

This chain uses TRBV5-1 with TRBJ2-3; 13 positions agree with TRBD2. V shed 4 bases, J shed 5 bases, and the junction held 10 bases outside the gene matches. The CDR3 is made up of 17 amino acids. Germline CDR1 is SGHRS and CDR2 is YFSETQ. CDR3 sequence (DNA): TGCGCCAGCAGCGCCCGACTAGCGGGAGGAGGTATAGATACGCAGTATTTT. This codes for CASSARLAGGGIDTQYF. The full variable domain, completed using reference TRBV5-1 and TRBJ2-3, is KAGVTQTPRYLIKTRGQQVTLSCSPISGHRSVSWYQQTPGQGLQFLFEYFSETQRNKGNFPGRFSGRQFSNSRSEMNVSTLELGDSALYLCASSARLAGGGIDTQYFGPGTRLTVL.

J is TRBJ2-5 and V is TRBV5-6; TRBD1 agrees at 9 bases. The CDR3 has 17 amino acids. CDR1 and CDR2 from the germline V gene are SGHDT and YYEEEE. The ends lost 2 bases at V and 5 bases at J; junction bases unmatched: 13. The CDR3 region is CASSFRTGEGFRETQYF. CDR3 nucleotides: TGTGCCAGCAGCTTCAGGACAGGGGAAGGGTTTCGGGAGACCCAGTACTTC.

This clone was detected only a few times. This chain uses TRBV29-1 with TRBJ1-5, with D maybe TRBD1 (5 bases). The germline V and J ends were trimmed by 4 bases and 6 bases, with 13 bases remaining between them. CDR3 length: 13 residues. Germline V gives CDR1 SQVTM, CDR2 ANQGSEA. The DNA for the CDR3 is TGCAGCGTTGTTGGGGGTGGGGGTCAGCCCCAGCATTTT. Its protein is CSVVGGGGQPQHF.

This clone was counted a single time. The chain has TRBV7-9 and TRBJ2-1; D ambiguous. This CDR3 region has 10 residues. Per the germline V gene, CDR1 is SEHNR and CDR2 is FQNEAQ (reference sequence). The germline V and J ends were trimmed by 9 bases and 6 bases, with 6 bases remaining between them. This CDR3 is CASWGNEQFF. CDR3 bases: TGTGCCAGTTGGGGCAATGAGCAGTTCTTC.